Shown below are 14 T cell receptor beta chains from a single sample sequenced in a study of control samples from healthy donors and cancer patients. Repertoires were generated with immunoSEQ multiplex PCR, while TCRdb's copy carries only in-frame clones and drops some. The data hold about 130,000 clones, with roughly 91% observed a single time. Sequencing was performed on PBMCs. The receptors originated from a middle-aged man with head and neck cancer.

This clone appeared a single time. The chain combines TRBV7-2 with TRBJ1-5, with a weak D call TRBD1 (5 bases). This CDR3 region has 15 residues. Trimming took off 3 bases at V and 8 bases at J, with 17 bases between the two ends. Per the germline V gene, CDR1 is SGHTA and CDR2 is FQGNSA. Written as DNA, the CDR3 is TGTGCCAGCAGCTTGGGGGGTAGGCCGGGAGAGCCCCAGCATTTT. Translation gives CASSLGGRPGEPQHF. Complete variable domain (other parts from reference TRBV7-2 and TRBJ1-5): GAGVSQSPSNKVTEKGKDVELRCDPISGHTALYWYRQSLGQGLEFLIYFQGNSAPDKSGLPSDRFSAERTGGSVSTLTIQRTQQEDSAVYLCASSLGGRPGEPQHFGDGTRLSIL.

The rearrangement joins TRBV18 to TRBJ2-1, with D unresolved. The CDR3 extends over 16 amino acids. The V end lost 2 bases, the J end lost 0 bases, and 11 bases lay between the germline ends. Germline-derived CDR1 and CDR2 are KGHSH and LQKENI. The CDR3 region is CASSPTRSSSYNEQFF. Here the CDR3 DNA reads TGTGCCAGCTCACCAACCCGGAGCAGCTCCTACAATGAGCAGTTCTTC.

This clone was observed once. CDR3 nucleotide sequence: TGTGCCTTAGCGGGGGGGCTTACCGGGGAGCTGTTTTTT. Its translation: CALAGGLTGELFF. The chain has TRBV7-2 and TRBJ2-2, with TRBD2 matching 11 bases. The CDR3 spans 13 residues. Looked up from germline, CDR1 is SGHTA and CDR2 is FQGNSA. V shed 11 bases and J 5 bases; nucleotides not matched to a gene: 4. Full variable domain (outside the CDR3, taken from reference TRBV7-2 and TRBJ2-2): GAGVSQSPSNKVTEKGKDVELRCDPISGHTALYWYRQSLGQGLEFLIYFQGNSAPDKSGLPSDRFSAERTGGSVSTLTIQRTQQEDSAVYLCALAGGLTGELFFGEGSRLTVL.

DNA of the CDR3: TGTGCCAGCAGTTTTCGACGGTTCTATAATTCACCCCTCCACTTT. It yields the protein CASSFRRFYNSPLHF. The genes are TRBV28 and TRBJ1-6; D remains unclear. The CDR3 is made up of 15 amino acids. Germline V gene lookup returns CDR1 MDHEN and CDR2 SYDVKM. The V gene lost 3 bases and the J gene lost 3 bases, with 9 bases spanning the gap.

This chain joins TRBV7-9 and TRBJ1-3, with a weak D call TRBD1 (5 bases). The germline V gene has CDR1 SEHNR and CDR2 FQNEAQ (reference sequence). V shed 1 base and J shed 0 bases, with 10 bases lying between them. This CDR3 has 16 residues. The CDR3 DNA sequence: TGTGCCAGCAGCTTAGTCGGGGGATACTCTGGAAACACCATATATTTT. This codes for CASSLVGGYSGNTIYF.

The chain recombines TRBV7-2 with TRBJ2-5; D unclear. This CDR3 contains 12 residues. In germline, CDR1 is SGHTA, CDR2 FQGNSA. V lost 5 bases, J lost 10 bases, and 14 bases lay in between. CDR3 sequence reads: CASSPPLSDQYF. The CDR3 bases are TGTGCCAGCAGCCCTCCCTTGTCGGACCAGTACTTC. Full variable domain (missing parts from reference TRBV7-2 and TRBJ2-5): GAGVSQSPSNKVTEKGKDVELRCDPISGHTALYWYRQSLGQGLEFLIYFQGNSAPDKSGLPSDRFSAERTGGSVSTLTIQRTQQEDSAVYLCASSPPLSDQYFGPGTRLLVL.

This chain links TRBV27 with TRBJ2-1, with 9 bases identical to TRBD2. The V gene end was trimmed by 1 base and the J gene end by 5 bases; junction bases not matched to a gene: 9. This CDR3 region has 17 residues. Germline V gives CDR1 MNHEY, CDR2 SMNVEV (reference sequence). This CDR3 is CASSLWAAAGGDNEQFF. The CDR3 DNA is TGTGCCAGCAGTTTATGGGCCGCAGCGGGGGGTGACAATGAGCAGTTCTTC.

The chain joins TRBV6-5 to TRBJ1-3, with 7 positions matching TRBD1. CDR1 and CDR2 (germline): MNHEY, SVGAGI. The CDR3 spans 15 residues. The ends lost 3 bases at V and 0 bases at J; junction bases unmatched: 2. The CDR3 sequence is CASSYGTASGNTIYF. In DNA form, the CDR3 reads TGTGCCAGCAGTTATGGGACAGCCTCTGGAAACACCATATATTTT.

J is TRBJ1-5 and V is TRBV27; perhaps TRBD1 as D (6 bases). Germline V gene sequence: CDR1 MNHEY, CDR2 SMNVEV (reference sequence). V was clipped by 5 bases and J by 4 bases, with 9 bases between them. This CDR3 is built from 13 residues. This CDR3 reads CASSRTANQPQHF. The CDR3 DNA sequence: TGTGCCAGCAGTAGGACAGCTAATCAGCCCCAGCATTTT.

CDR3 DNA: TGTGCCAGTAGTAGAATCAATCAGCCCCAGCATTTT. This gives the protein CASSRINQPQHF. The chain has TRBV19 and TRBJ1-5; no clear D. V gave up 4 bases and J gave up 3 bases, with 4 bases separating them. CDR1 and CDR2 (germline): LNHDA, SQIVND (reference sequence). This CDR3 spans 12 amino acids.

The chain couples TRBV11-3 to TRBJ2-5; D ambiguous. CDR1 and CDR2 from the germline V gene are SGHNT and YENEEA. Between the trimmed V and J ends, which lost 1 base and 7 bases, there was a span of 10 bases. The CDR3 sequence is 13 residues long. CDR3 protein: CASSLGLTGTQYF. The CDR3 DNA reads TGTGCCAGCAGCTTAGGTCTAACCGGGACCCAGTACTTC.

This clone was found a few times. This chain links TRBV11-2 with TRBJ2-3, with 13 bases fitting TRBD2. The CDR3 length is 15 residues. V shed 6 bases and J 6 bases; nucleotides not matched to a gene: 6. Germline CDR1 is SGHAT and CDR2 is FQNNGV. CDR3 in amino acids: CASSPTSGGRDTQYF. The CDR3 DNA follows: TGTGCCAGCAGTCCGACTAGCGGGGGGAGGGATACGCAGTATTTT.

Written as DNA, the CDR3 is TGTGCCAGCAGTTTAGGCCGAGTGAACACTGAAGCTTTCTTT. Translated: CASSLGRVNTEAFF. V is TRBV27 and J is TRBJ1-1, with D unclear. The germline V gene encodes CDR1 MNHEY and CDR2 SMNVEV (reference sequence). V dropped 2 bases and J dropped 0 bases, with 7 bases sitting between them. The CDR3 consists of 14 residues.

This chain links TRBV6-5 with TRBJ1-4, with no clear D. The germline V gene has CDR1 MNHEY and CDR2 SVGAGI. The CDR3 has 12 residues. V lost 6 bases and J 7 bases, leaving 9 bases between the germline ends. CDR3 DNA: TGTGCCAGCAGAGCCTATGGTGAAAAACTGTTTTTT. Translating gives CASRAYGEKLFF.